These 7 T cell receptor beta chains were sequenced from one sample in a study of CD8+CD57+ T cells in acquired aplastic anemia. Profiles of TCR beta VDJ and CDR3 were generated from a genomic DNA template. TCRdb reanalysed the reads using MiXCR and keeps one entry per CDR3 protein. This sample has about 210,000 distinct CDR3 sequences, with approximately 60% found just once. The sample taken for sequencing was sorted CD4+, CD8+, or CD8+CD57+ T cells (not recorded which) from PBMCs. These receptors all stem from a human donor in good health.

This clonotype came up many times. The gene calls are TRBV6-6 and TRBJ2-7; 8 bases are shared with TRBD2. The CDR3 spans 16 residues. The J segment lost 1 base and the V segment lost 7 bases, leaving 12 bases of the junction unmatched. In germline, CDR1 is MNHNY, CDR2 SVGAGI (reference sequence). CDR3 sequence: CASISKQERGSYEQYF. For the CDR3, the DNA is TGTGCCAGCATTTCGAAACAGGAGCGGGGGTCCTACGAGCAGTACTTC.

V is TRBV29-1 and J is TRBJ2-4; 9 positions agree with TRBD1. The CDR3 is 14 residues long. Germline CDR1 reads SQVTM; CDR2 reads ANQGSEA. Trimming took 3 bases from V and 12 from J; bases not matched to a gene: 12. CDR3 residues: CSVDFGTGSLGQYF. The CDR3 DNA follows: TGCAGCGTTGACTTTGGGACAGGGAGTTTGGGTCAGTACTTC. The entire variable domain, with the rest obtained from reference TRBV29-1 and TRBJ2-4, is as follows: SAVISQKPSRDICQRGTSLTIQCQVDSQVTMMFWYRQQPGQSLTLIATANQGSEATYESGFVIDKFPISRPNLTFSTLTVSNMSPEDSSIYLCSVDFGTGSLGQYFGAGTRLSVL.

This clonotype was counted ten times or more. V usage is TRBV29-1 and J usage is TRBJ2-7; possible D gene TRBD2, 5 bases. Germline V lookup: CDR1 SQVTM, CDR2 ANQGSEA. Trimming shortened V by 5 bases and J by 3 bases, and 14 bases separated the two germline ends. This CDR3 has 13 amino acids. In DNA form, the CDR3 reads TGCAGCGTTTCGATAGGGAGTCGCTACGAGCAGTACTTC. Amino acids: CSVSIGSRYEQYF.

This clonotype was counted at least ten times. The V call is TRBV10-3, the J call TRBJ2-7; D may be TRBD1 (6 bases). This CDR3 comprises 14 residues. Deletions cut 5 bases from V and 4 bases from J, with 15 bases between. Germline V gives CDR1 ENHRY, CDR2 SYGVKD. CDR3 in amino acids: CAISSGTHSYEQYF. Written as DNA, the CDR3 is TGTGCCATCAGTTCCGGGACACATTCTTACGAGCAGTACTTC.

V usage is TRBV20-1 and J usage is TRBJ2-5; no clear D. CDR1 and CDR2 (germline): DFQATT, SNEGSKA (reference sequence). V lost 3 bases and J lost 5, with 10 bases in between. The CDR3 covers 12 residues. The CDR3 is CSASGGRETQYF. DNA of the CDR3: TGCAGTGCTAGTGGCGGACGGGAGACCCAGTACTTC.

A note on this clonotype: Mismatch with germline at one junction end may stem from a read error. V is TRBV5-1 and J is TRBJ2-7; D unclear. Germline V lookup: CDR1 SGHRS, CDR2 YFSETQ. This CDR3 is 13 amino acids long. The CDR3 DNA sequence: TGCGCCAGCAGATCCCCCCGCGTGAACGAGCAGTGCTTC. It translates to CASRSPRVNEQCF.

The chain carries TRBV2 and TRBJ1-2; D gene uncertain. The CDR3 is 12 amino acids. V was pared by 2 bases and J by 3 bases, with 4 bases between. From germline, CDR1 is SNHLY and CDR2 FYNNEI. Here the CDR3 reads CASSEQDYGYTF. CDR3 coding DNA: TGTGCCAGCAGTGAACAGGACTATGGCTACACCTTC.